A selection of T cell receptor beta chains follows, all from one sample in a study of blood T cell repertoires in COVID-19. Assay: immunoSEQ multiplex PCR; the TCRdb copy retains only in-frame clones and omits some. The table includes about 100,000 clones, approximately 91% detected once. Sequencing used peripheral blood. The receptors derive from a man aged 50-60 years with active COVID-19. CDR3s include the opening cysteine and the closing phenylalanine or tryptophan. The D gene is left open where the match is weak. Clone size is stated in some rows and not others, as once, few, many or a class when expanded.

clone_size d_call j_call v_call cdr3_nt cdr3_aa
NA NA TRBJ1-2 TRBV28 TGTGCCAGCAGTTCCCTGAGCGGCTACACCTTC CASSSLSGYTF
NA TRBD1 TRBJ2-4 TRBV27 TGTGCCAGCAGTTTATCAGGCAGGGGGCGGTTGGACATTCAGTACTTC CASSLSGRGRLDIQYF
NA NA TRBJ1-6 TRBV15 TGTGCCACCAGCAGTGATGGGGGGAACCAGTGGACGAATTCACCCCTCCACTTT CATSSDGGNQWTNSPLHF
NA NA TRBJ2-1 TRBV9 TGTGCCAGCAGCGTAGTTGACCGGGATCAAGCGTTCTTC CASSVVDRDQAFF
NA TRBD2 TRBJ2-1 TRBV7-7 TGTGCCAGCAGCCCGACGGACAGGGGACTAGCGGGAGGGCCCCATGAGCAGTTCTTC CASSPTDRGLAGGPHEQFF
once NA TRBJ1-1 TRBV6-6 TGTGCCAGCAGTTACCTGAGGGAGGAAGCTTTCTTT CASSYLREEAFF
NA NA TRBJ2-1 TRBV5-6 TGTGCCAGCAGCTTGGATACGGGGAGGAGTTTTGAGCAGTTCTTC CASSLDTGRSFEQFF
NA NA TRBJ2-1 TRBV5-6 TGTGCCAGCAGCTTAACTACCGAATCCTACAATGAGCAGTTCTTC CASSLTTESYNEQFF
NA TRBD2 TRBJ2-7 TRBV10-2 TGCGCCAGCAGCTCCTGGGGCGGGGGAAACTACGAGCAGTACTTC CASSSWGGGNYEQYF
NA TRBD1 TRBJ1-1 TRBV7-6 TGTGCCAGCAGCTTAGGGACAGGTCGCGCGGTGAACACTGAAGCTTTCTTT CASSLGTGRAVNTEAFF
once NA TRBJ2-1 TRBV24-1 TGTGCCACCAGTGAAACAGGCCACCTAGTCAATGAGCAGTTCTTC CATSETGHLVNEQFF
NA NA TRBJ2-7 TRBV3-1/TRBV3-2 TGTGCCAGCAGCCCCGCGGGGGCGCGGGCCGAGCAGTACTTC CASSPAGARAEQYF
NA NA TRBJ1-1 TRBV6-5 TGTGCCAGCCGTAGCTTGGGACATTCGAACACTGAAGCTTTCTTT CASRSLGHSNTEAFF
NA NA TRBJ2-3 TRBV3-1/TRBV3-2 TGTGCCAGCAGCCCCACAAGAATGTTATCCCGGGGGGCCGGAGCAGATACGCAGTATTTT CASSPTRMLSRGAGADTQYF
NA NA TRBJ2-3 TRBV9 TGTGCCAGCAGCACAGGGAGTTTACGCACAGATACGCAGTATTTT CASSTGSLRTDTQYF
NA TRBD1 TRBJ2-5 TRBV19 TGTGCCAGTAACCCGACAGGGGGCGAAGAGACCCAGTACTTC CASNPTGGEETQYF
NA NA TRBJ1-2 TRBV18 TGTGCCAGCTCACCAAGCCCAGGGGAGATTGGCTACACCTTC CASSPSPGEIGYTF
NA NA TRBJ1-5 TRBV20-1 TGCATCCTCTCGCGTCAGCCCCAGCATTTT CILSRQPQHF
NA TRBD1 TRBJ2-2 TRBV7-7 TGTGCCAGCAGCGGGGACAGGGGGACCGGGGAGCTGTTTTTT CASSGDRGTGELFF
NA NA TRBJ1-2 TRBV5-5 TGTGCCAGCAGCTTGACAGGTGGGCTTAGCTATGGCTACACCTTC CASSLTGGLSYGYTF
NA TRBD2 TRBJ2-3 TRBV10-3 TGTGCCATCAGAGCTGCTGGCCCAGGTAGTAGCGGGAGGGCCCGCACAGATACGCAGTATTTT CAIRAAGPGSSGRARTDTQYF
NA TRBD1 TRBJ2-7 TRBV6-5 TGTGCCAGCACCGGACAGGGGGCGACCTACGAGCAGTACTTC CASTGQGATYEQYF
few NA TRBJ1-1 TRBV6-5 TGTGCCAGCACCACCGACATCTACACTGAAGCTTTCTTT CASTTDIYTEAFF
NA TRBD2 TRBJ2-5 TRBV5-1 TGCGCCAGCACCACTAGCGGGGGGTCACAAGAGACCCAGTACTTC CASTTSGGSQETQYF
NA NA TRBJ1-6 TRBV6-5 TGTGCCAGCAGTTACACGCGGGGGTTGCGATCACCCCTCCACTTT CASSYTRGLRSPLHF
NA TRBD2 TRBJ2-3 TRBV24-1 TGTGCCACCAGTGAAAGCGGGGGGCGCACAGATACGCAGTATTTT CATSESGGRTDTQYF
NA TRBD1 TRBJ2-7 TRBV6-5 TGTGCCAGCATGATACAGGGGGTCTACGAGCAGTACTTC CASMIQGVYEQYF
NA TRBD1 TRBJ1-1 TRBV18 TGTGCCAGCTCAATAGGACAGGGCGGGAACACTGAAGCTTTCTTT CASSIGQGGNTEAFF
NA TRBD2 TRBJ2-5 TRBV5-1 TGCGCCAGCAGCCCCGGGACTAGCGGGGGGCAAGAGACCCAGTACTTC CASSPGTSGGQETQYF
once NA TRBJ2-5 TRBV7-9 TGTGCCAGCAGCTACGGGACTTTGGAGACCCAGTACTTC CASSYGTLETQYF
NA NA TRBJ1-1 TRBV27 TGTGCCAGCAAGGGACTATCGGCTGAAGCTTTCTTT CASKGLSAEAFF
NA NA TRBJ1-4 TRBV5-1 TGCGCCAGCAGCTTGAGTGGCATACAGGTATTCGGTGAAAAACTGTTTTTT CASSLSGIQVFGEKLFF
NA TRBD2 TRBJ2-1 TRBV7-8 TGTGCCAGCAGCTTATGGGCGGGAGGCTCCTACAATGAGCAGTTCTTC CASSLWAGGSYNEQFF
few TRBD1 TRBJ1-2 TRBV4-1 TGCGCCAGCAGCCCGGGCCGGGACAGGTCGGGCTATGGCTACACCTTC CASSPGRDRSGYGYTF
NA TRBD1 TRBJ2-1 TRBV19 TGTGCCAGTAGTGGAAGGACAGGGGGCCACAATGAGCAGTTCTTC CASSGRTGGHNEQFF
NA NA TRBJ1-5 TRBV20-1 TGCAGTGCTAGTTTTTCGGTGAATCAGCCCCAGCATTTT CSASFSVNQPQHF
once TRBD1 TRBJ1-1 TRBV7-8 TGTGCCAGCAGCCAAGACAGGGACTTGGGCACTGAAGCTTTCTTT CASSQDRDLGTEAFF
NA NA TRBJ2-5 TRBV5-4 TGTGCCAGCAGCTTGGACACACTAAACCAAGAGACCCAGTACTTC CASSLDTLNQETQYF
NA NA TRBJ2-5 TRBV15 TGTGCCACCAGCAGAGATAGGGGAGAGACCCAGTACTTC CATSRDRGETQYF
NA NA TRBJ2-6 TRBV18 TGTGCCAGCTCACCTGCGGGACAGCACTCTGGGGCCAACGTCCTGACTTTC CASSPAGQHSGANVLTF
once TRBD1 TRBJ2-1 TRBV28 TGTGCCAGCAGTTTGGAGCAGGGGGCGCTCAATGAGCAGTTCTTC CASSLEQGALNEQFF
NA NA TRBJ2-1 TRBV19 TGTGCCAGTAGTTCATTAGCGGCGAACTCCTACAATGAGCAGTTCTTC CASSSLAANSYNEQFF
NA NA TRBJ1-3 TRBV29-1 TGCAGCGACAATGAGGAGCCTCTCTCTGGAAACACCATATATTTT CSDNEEPLSGNTIYF
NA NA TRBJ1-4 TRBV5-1 TGCGCCAGCAGCTTGTCCCCAGGGGCGAATGAAAAACTGTTTTTT CASSLSPGANEKLFF